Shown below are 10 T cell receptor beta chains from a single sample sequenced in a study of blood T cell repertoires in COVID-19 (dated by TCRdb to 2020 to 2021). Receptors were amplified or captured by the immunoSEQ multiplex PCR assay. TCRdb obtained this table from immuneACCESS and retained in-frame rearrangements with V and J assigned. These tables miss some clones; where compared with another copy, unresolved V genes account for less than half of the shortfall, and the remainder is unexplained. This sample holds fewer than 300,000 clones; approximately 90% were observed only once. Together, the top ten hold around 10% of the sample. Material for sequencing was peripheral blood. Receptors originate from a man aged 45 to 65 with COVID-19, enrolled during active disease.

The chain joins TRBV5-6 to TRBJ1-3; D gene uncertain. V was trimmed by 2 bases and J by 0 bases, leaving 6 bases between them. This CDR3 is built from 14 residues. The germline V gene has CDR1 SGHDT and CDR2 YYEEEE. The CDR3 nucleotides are TGTGCCAGCAGCTTTTCCGGCTCTGGAAACACCATATATTTT. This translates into CASSFSGSGNTIYF. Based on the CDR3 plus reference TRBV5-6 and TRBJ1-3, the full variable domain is DAGVTQSPTHLIKTRGQQVTLRCSPKSGHDTVSWYQQALGQGPQFIFQYYEEEERQRGNFPDRFSGHQFPNYSSELNVNALLLGDSALYLCASSFSGSGNTIYFGEGSWLTVV.

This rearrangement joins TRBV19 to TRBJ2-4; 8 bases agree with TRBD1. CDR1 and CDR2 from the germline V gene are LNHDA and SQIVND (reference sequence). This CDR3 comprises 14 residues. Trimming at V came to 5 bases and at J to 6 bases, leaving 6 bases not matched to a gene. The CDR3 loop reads CASSPRTGSNIQYF. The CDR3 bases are TGTGCCAGTAGTCCGCGGACAGGGTCAAACATTCAGTACTTC.

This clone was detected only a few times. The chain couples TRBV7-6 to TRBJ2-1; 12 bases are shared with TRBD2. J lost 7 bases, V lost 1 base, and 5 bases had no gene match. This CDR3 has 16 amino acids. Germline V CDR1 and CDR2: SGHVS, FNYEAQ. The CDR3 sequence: CASSLGLAGDSNEQFF. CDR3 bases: TGTGCCAGCAGCTTAGGACTAGCGGGAGATAGTAATGAGCAGTTCTTC.

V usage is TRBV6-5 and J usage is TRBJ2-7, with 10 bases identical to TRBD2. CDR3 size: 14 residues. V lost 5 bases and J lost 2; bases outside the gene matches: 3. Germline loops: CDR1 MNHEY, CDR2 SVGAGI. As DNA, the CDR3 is TGTGCCAGCAGTCAGCTAGCGGGAGCCTACGAGCAGTACTTC. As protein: CASSQLAGAYEQYF.

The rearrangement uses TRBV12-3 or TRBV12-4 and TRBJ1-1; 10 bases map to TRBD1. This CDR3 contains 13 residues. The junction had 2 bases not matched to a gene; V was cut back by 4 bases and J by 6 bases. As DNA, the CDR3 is TGTGCCAGCAGTTCGACAGGGGGCCCTGAAGCTTTCTTT. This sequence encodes CASSSTGGPEAFF.

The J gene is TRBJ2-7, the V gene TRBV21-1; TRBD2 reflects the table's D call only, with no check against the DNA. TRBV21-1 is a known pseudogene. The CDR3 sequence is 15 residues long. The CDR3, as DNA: TGTGCCAGCAGCAAAGTACGTCCGGACTACTACGAGCAGTACTTC. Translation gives CASSKVRPDYYEQYF.

The CDR3 is CATSSSRGPGNTIYF. CDR3 nucleotides: TGTGCCACCTCCTCCTCCAGGGGGCCTGGAAACACCATATATTTT. This chain joins TRBV24-1 and TRBJ1-3; 8 bases fit TRBD1. The CDR3 contains 15 residues. V shed 9 bases and J 2 bases; nucleotides not matched to a gene: 8. Germline CDR1 KGHDR, CDR2 SFDVKD.

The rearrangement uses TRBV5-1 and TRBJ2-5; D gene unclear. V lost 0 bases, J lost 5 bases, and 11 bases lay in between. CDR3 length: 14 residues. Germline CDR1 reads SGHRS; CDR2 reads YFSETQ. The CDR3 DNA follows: TGCGCCAGCAGCTTGGGACTCCAACCGGAGACCCAGTACTTC. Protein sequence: CASSLGLQPETQYF.

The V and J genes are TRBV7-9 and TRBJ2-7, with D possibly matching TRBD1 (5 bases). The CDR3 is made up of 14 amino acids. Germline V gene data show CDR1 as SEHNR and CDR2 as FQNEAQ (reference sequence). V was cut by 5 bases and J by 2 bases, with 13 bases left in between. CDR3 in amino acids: CASSAGKGAYEQYF. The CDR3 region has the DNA TGTGCCAGCAGCGCTGGTAAAGGGGCCTACGAGCAGTACTTC.

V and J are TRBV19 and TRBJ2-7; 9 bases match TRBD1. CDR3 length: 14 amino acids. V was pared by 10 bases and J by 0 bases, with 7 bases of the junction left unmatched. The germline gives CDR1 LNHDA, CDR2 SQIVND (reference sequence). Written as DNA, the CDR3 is TGTGCCACCGCAGGGACAGGGTTCTCCTACGAGCAGTACTTC. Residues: CATAGTGFSYEQYF.